This is a list of T cell receptor beta chains from one sample in a study of shared clonotypes between healthy human individuals. TCRdb's copy holds only in-frame clones and misses some; the assay was immunoSEQ multiplex PCR. Here the sample spans approximately 2.5 million clones, around 94% being singletons. The sample was naive CD4+ T cells sorted from blood. These receptors all come from a man younger than 35 in good health. CDR3s include the opening cysteine and the closing phenylalanine or tryptophan. Each record gives: V gene, clone size, J gene, D gene, CDR3 DNA, CDR3 protein. A D gene is named only where the DNA matches it firmly. Not all rows give a size; the values are once, few, many and, for expanded clones, a class.

>TRBV18|NA|TRBJ1-4|NA
TGTGCCAGCTCACCACCTTCGGGGGGCACTAATGAAAAACTGTTTTTT
CASSPPSGGTNEKLFF
>TRBV5-1|NA|TRBJ2-2|NA
TGCGCCAGCAAGCAGGGGGGCACCGGGGAGCTGTTTTTT
CASKQGGTGELFF
>TRBV7-9|NA|TRBJ1-6|NA
TGTGCCAGCAGCCCCCTGTGGGGGAGCTCCTATAATTCACCCCTCCACTTT
CASSPLWGSSYNSPLHF
>TRBV5-1|NA|TRBJ1-1|NA
TGCGCCAGCAGCTACTGGTCTTCTAACACTGAAGCTTTCTTT
CASSYWSSNTEAFF
>TRBV28|NA|TRBJ1-5|NA
TGTGCCAGCAGTCCGTACCCTGGGGGCCCTAATCAGCCCCAGCATTTT
CASSPYPGGPNQPQHF
>TRBV9|NA|TRBJ2-4|TRBD2
TGTGCCAGCACCTCGGGGGGGACCAAAAACATTCAGTACTTC
CASTSGGTKNIQYF
>TRBV5-1|NA|TRBJ1-1|TRBD1
TGCGCCAGCAGCTTGGGGGGACAGCAGAACACTGAAGCTTTCTTT
CASSLGGQQNTEAFF
>TRBV6-5|NA|TRBJ1-2|NA
TGTGCCAGCACCCGAGAAGGCGGCTACTATGGCTACACCTTC
CASTREGGYYGYTF
>TRBV4-2|few|TRBJ1-1|NA
TGTGCCAGCAGCCAGGAATTATATACTGAAGCTTTCTTT
CASSQELYTEAFF
>TRBV27|NA|TRBJ2-5|NA
TGTGCCAGCAGTTCTTACAGGGGTTCGGAGGGGACCCAGTACTTC
CASSSYRGSEGTQYF
>TRBV2|NA|TRBJ1-6|NA
TGTGCCAGCAGTGAGTCGGCCAGGAATTCACCCCTCCACTTT
CASSESARNSPLHF
>TRBV10-3|NA|TRBJ1-6|TRBD1
TGTGCCATCAGGGGACAGGGTCAGGTTTCACCCCTCCACTTT
CAIRGQGQVSPLHF
>TRBV27|NA|TRBJ1-1|NA
TGTGCCAGCAGTTATACAGGGATCGGAATGAACACTGAAGCTTTCTTT
CASSYTGIGMNTEAFF
>TRBV6-1|NA|TRBJ2-7|NA
TGTGCCAGCAGTGAAGCGATCCAGGCCCCCCTACGAGTGCAGTACTTC
CASSEAIQAPLRVQYF
>TRBV4-3|NA|TRBJ1-2|NA
TGCGCCAGCAGCCAAGAGGCCTCTCATAGGAGCTACACCTTC
CASSQEASHRSYTF
>TRBV15|NA|TRBJ2-7|NA
TGTGCCACCAGCAGAGATCTGCCCACGTCCTACGAGCAGTACTTC
CATSRDLPTSYEQYF
>TRBV28|NA|TRBJ2-3|TRBD1
TGTGCCAGCAGTCCCCTTGCGAGGGGGCCCACTAGCACAGATACGCAGTATTTT
CASSPLARGPTSTDTQYF
>TRBV18|NA|TRBJ1-4|NA
TGTGCCAGCTCACGCTTAGCAACCTCAACTAATGAAAAACTGTTTTTT
CASSRLATSTNEKLFF
>TRBV7-2|once|TRBJ1-6|NA
TGTGCCAGCAGGGTGGACTCTGGAGGCAATTCACCCCTCCACTTT
CASRVDSGGNSPLHF
>TRBV10-3|NA|TRBJ2-5|NA
TGTGCCATCAGCTTGACTGTCCAAGAGACCCAGTACTTC
CAISLTVQETQYF
>TRBV5-4|NA|TRBJ2-7|TRBD2
TGTGCCAGCAGCTCCCTAGCGGGTGGCTACGAGCAGTACTTC
CASSSLAGGYEQYF
>TRBV19|NA|TRBJ2-7|TRBD1
TGTGCCAGTAGTACAGGGACAGTTGCTGGCTACGAGCAGTACTTC
CASSTGTVAGYEQYF
>TRBV12-5|NA|TRBJ2-7|TRBD2
TGTGCTAGTGGCCCCGGGACTAGCGGAGGGGGGCCCAACGAGCAGTACTTC
CASGPGTSGGGPNEQYF
>TRBV5-8|NA|TRBJ2-1|NA
TGTGCCAGCAGCTTGGACAGGGCCATAAGCAATGAGCAGTTCTTC
CASSLDRAISNEQFF
>TRBV5-1|NA|TRBJ2-7|NA
TGCGCCAGCAGCCCTGGAAGCTCCTACGAGCAGTACTTC
CASSPGSSYEQYF
>TRBV19|NA|TRBJ1-1|TRBD1
TGTGCCAGTAGTTACCCCAGCCTTACAGGGGGAAGGACTGAAGCTTTCTTT
CASSYPSLTGGRTEAFF
>TRBV15|NA|TRBJ2-5|NA
TGTGCCACCAGCAGAGATAACCGGGAGACCCAGTACTTC
CATSRDNRETQYF
>TRBV5-4|NA|TRBJ2-1|TRBD2
TGTGCCAGCAGCTTTGCGGGGGGGCCTAGAAATGAGCAGTTCTTC
CASSFAGGPRNEQFF
>TRBV4-1|NA|TRBJ1-3|NA
TGCGCCAGCAGCCCCAAGGGACTGGGAAACACCATATATTTT
CASSPKGLGNTIYF
>TRBV9|few|TRBJ1-1|NA
TGTGCCAGCAGCGTAGGCCCGACGAACACTGAAGCTTTCTTT
CASSVGPTNTEAFF
>TRBV18|NA|TRBJ1-4|NA
TGTGCCAGCTCACCGGAGGGGGGAAAAGGAGAAAAACTGTTTTTT
CASSPEGGKGEKLFF
>TRBV28|NA|TRBJ1-4|TRBD1
TGTGCCAGCAGTTTAGCAGGGGGGCCTAATGAAAAACTGTTTTTT
CASSLAGGPNEKLFF
>TRBV30|NA|TRBJ1-3|NA
TGTGCCTGGACCCCTTTTTCGGGACTGATGGACACCATATATTTT
CAWTPFSGLMDTIYF
>TRBV30|NA|TRBJ1-2|TRBD1
TGTGCCCGAGACCGACAGGGGGCGACCTATGGCTACACCTTC
CARDRQGATYGYTF
>TRBV6-6|NA|TRBJ2-7|TRBD1
TGTGCCAGTTCGGGACAGGGACCCGTCGAGCAGTACTTC
CASSGQGPVEQYF
>TRBV27|NA|TRBJ1-6|TRBD1
TGTGCCAGCAGTTCCCGACAGGGGAATTCACCCCTCCACTTT
CASSSRQGNSPLHF
>TRBV12-5|NA|TRBJ1-4|NA
TGTGCTAGTGGCCCAGGGACCGTAGAAAAACTGTTTTTT
CASGPGTVEKLFF
>TRBV18|NA|TRBJ1-1|NA
TGTGCCAGCTCACCCCAAGCCACGGGACCGATGAACACTGAAGCTTTCTTT
CASSPQATGPMNTEAFF
>TRBV29-1|NA|TRBJ2-1|NA
TGCAGCGTTGATAGGCAATCTGATGAGCAGTTCTTC
CSVDRQSDEQFF
>TRBV18|NA|TRBJ2-3|TRBD1
TGTGCCAGCTCACCCTGGACAGGGGGTGTAGATACGCAGTATTTT
CASSPWTGGVDTQYF
>TRBV28|NA|TRBJ1-2|TRBD1
TGTGCCAGCAGGACCTCCGGGACAGGGTACGGCTACACCTTC
CASRTSGTGYGYTF
>TRBV9|once|TRBJ2-3|TRBD2
TGTGCCAGCAGCGTAGTTGGAGCGGGGGAACCCACAGATACGCAGTATTTT
CASSVVGAGEPTDTQYF
>TRBV11-2|NA|TRBJ2-7|NA
TGTGCCAGCAGCCTAAGAGGTGGGAAAATCTCCTACGAGCAGTACTTC
CASSLRGGKISYEQYF
>TRBV10-2|NA|TRBJ2-1|NA
TGCGCCAGCAGTGATACGGATGAGCAGTTCTTC
CASSDTDEQFF
>TRBV30|NA|TRBJ1-2|NA
TGTGCCTGGAGTGTAGGACTAACGGGCTATGGCTACACCTTC
CAWSVGLTGYGYTF
>TRBV30|NA|TRBJ1-5|NA
TGTGCCTGGAGTGCCGGGCTGAATCAGCCCCAGCATTTT
CAWSAGLNQPQHF
>TRBV29-1|NA|TRBJ1-4|NA
TGCAGCGCCGGGCCGATTCAGGGACCTAATGAAAAACTGTTTTTT
CSAGPIQGPNEKLFF
>TRBV5-1|NA|TRBJ2-4|TRBD1
TGCGCCAGCAGCTTGGGACAGGGGGTAGCCATTCAGTACTTC
CASSLGQGVAIQYF
>TRBV2|NA|TRBJ2-3|NA
TGTGCCAGCACCCGGGTCGGGGGCGCAGATACGCAGTATTTT
CASTRVGGADTQYF
>TRBV5-1|NA|TRBJ2-7|NA
TGCGCCAGCAGTCGCGAGAGAGGTTCCTACGAGCAGTACTTC
CASSRERGSYEQYF
>TRBV11-2|NA|TRBJ2-3|TRBD2
TGTGCCAGCAGCCCGAATAGCGGGGGGACAGATACGCAGTATTTT
CASSPNSGGTDTQYF
>TRBV7-2|NA|TRBJ2-2|TRBD2
TGTGCCAGCAGCTTCCGCCCGAGGACTAGCGGAAACACCGGGGAGCTGTTTTTT
CASSFRPRTSGNTGELFF
>TRBV28|NA|TRBJ1-1|NA
TGTGCCAGCAGTTCTTCACTGGCTGCGAACACTGAAGCTTTCTTT
CASSSSLAANTEAFF
>TRBV6-5|NA|TRBJ1-4|TRBD1
TGTGCCAGCAGACGGGACCAGGGGGGTAATGAAAAACTGTTTTTT
CASRRDQGGNEKLFF